This TCR beta chain is drawn from a study of blood T cell repertoires in COVID-19. Study-level background: The analysed material was cDNA or gDNA that came from T cells, B-cell-depleted T cells, or PBMCs.

This clone was detected once. The germline gives CDR1 SEHNR, CDR2 FQNEAQ (reference sequence). The length of the CDR3 is 12 residues. Trimming stripped 5 bases from V and 9 bases from J, with 13 bases between. Assay used: immunoSEQ multiplex PCR; TCRdb lists only in-frame clones, some missing. The sample includes over 100,000 clones, about 79% of them seen just once. Sequencing used peripheral blood. The TCR was taken from a woman of 80 years or more with acute or convalescent COVID-19. The chain couples TRBV7-9 to TRBJ2-5, with a tentative D call TRBD2 (5 bases). The CDR3 sequence is CASSPREGPQYF. As DNA, the CDR3 is TGTGCCAGCAGCCCACGGGAAGGGCCCCAGTACTTC.